Following are 8 T cell receptor beta chains from one sample sequenced in a study of CD8+ T cells in alopecia areata. The sample's treatment: oral pan-JAK inhibitor, 5-10 mg twice daily. Reverse transcribed after extraction, RNA yielded cDNA as the sequencing template. Assay: immunoSEQ multiplex PCR; the TCRdb copy retains only in-frame clones and omits some. Found here are approximately 280,000 clones, 58% of them singletons; the top ten hold around 1.8%. The sequences come from CD4+ T cells sorted from blood, collected at week 24, from a patient treated with tofacitinib. The receptors derive from a human donor with alopecia areata.

This clone was counted a few times. The sample contains more than one DNA sequence encoding this CDR3. This rearrangement joins TRBV9 to TRBJ2-7, with D perhaps matching TRBD2 (5 bases). Trimming took 0 bases from V and 0 from J, leaving 7 bases between them. This CDR3 comprises 14 residues. CDR1 and CDR2 from the germline V gene are SGDLS and YYNGEE. In DNA, the CDR3 is TGTGCCAGCAGCGTAGGCGGGCACTCCTACGAGCAGTACTTC. Residues: CASSVGGHSYEQYF.

This clone has just a few counts. The V call is TRBV30, the J call TRBJ1-1; D gene ambiguous. Germline-derived CDR1 and CDR2 are GTSNPN and SVGIG (reference sequence). CDR3 length equals 14 residues. The V and J ends lost 4 bases and 0 bases respectively, with 12 bases between them. DNA for the CDR3: TGTGCCTGGATCCTCGGGGTCATGAACACTGAAGCTTTCTTT. Protein sequence: CAWILGVMNTEAFF.

This clone occurred a few times. The chain couples TRBV29-1 to TRBJ2-4; D may be TRBD1 (6 bases). CDR3 length: 13 residues. Germline V lookup: CDR1 SQVTM, CDR2 ANQGSEA. The V and J ends lost 5 bases and 5 bases respectively, with 13 bases between them. Written as DNA, the CDR3 is TGCAGCGTTACGACAGGCCGGGAAAACATTCAGTACTTC. Protein: CSVTTGRENIQYF.

The CDR3 sequence is CASTVTGTGPQHF. CDR3 DNA: TGTGCCAGTACCGTGACAGGGACCGGGCCCCAGCATTTT. This chain links TRBV19 with TRBJ1-5; 7 nucleotides align to TRBD1. V trimming: 7 bases; J trimming: 9 bases; junction bases outside the gene matches: 9. The CDR3 contains 13 residues. Per germline, CDR1 LNHDA and CDR2 SQIVND (reference sequence).

This clone came up a few times. The chain employs TRBV27 and TRBJ1-1, with D maybe TRBD1 (5 bases). The CDR3 extends over 11 amino acids. The V end lost 2 bases, the J end lost 8 bases, and 6 bases lay between the germline ends. Germline V lookup: CDR1 MNHEY, CDR2 SMNVEV (reference sequence). The CDR3 nucleotides are TGTGCCAGCAGTTTAGGGGCAGAAGCTTTCTTT. It is translated as CASSLGAEAFF.

The table lists this clone with a count of one. The chain has TRBV5-1 and TRBJ2-1; D gene ambiguous. The ends were cut back, 2 bases at V and 5 bases at J, with 11 bases in the middle. The germline CDR1 and CDR2 sequences are SGHRS and YFSETQ. This CDR3 comprises 14 residues. CDR3 sequence reads: CASSLSVENNEQFF. The CDR3 coding sequence is TGCGCCAGCAGCTTAAGCGTGGAAAACAATGAGCAGTTCTTC.

As concerns this clone: Other DNA sequences in the same sample also yield this CDR3. The gene calls are TRBV30 and TRBJ1-1; D gene unclear. The CDR3 has 13 amino acids. The ends were cut back, 3 bases at V and 2 bases at J, with 10 bases in the middle. Germline CDR1 is GTSNPN and CDR2 is SVGIG (reference sequence). In DNA form, the CDR3 reads TGTGCCTGGAGCGGACGGGTAAACACTGAAGCTTTCTTT. This gives the protein CAWSGRVNTEAFF.

This clone has just one count. Other nucleotide sequences in the sample specify the same CDR3. The V and J genes are TRBV6-5 and TRBJ2-3; D remains unclear. Germline CDR1 reads MNHEY; CDR2 reads SVGAGI. V shed 0 bases and J shed 0 bases, with 4 bases lying between them. This CDR3 contains 14 residues. CDR3: CASSYSVSTDTQYF. The CDR3 nucleotides read TGTGCCAGCAGTTACTCTGTCAGCACAGATACGCAGTATTTT.